Below, 3 T cell receptor beta chains from the same sample are listed, as sequenced in a study of radiation and T cells in renal cell carcinoma. Regarding time point: blood 2 weeks post-SBRT. Treatment reported: 15 Gy SBRT to primary tumor, nephrectomy 4 weeks later. Measured with immunoSEQ multiplex PCR; TCRdb has only the in-frame clones, and not every one. The table includes tens of thousands of clones, 65% to 90% detected once. The specimen comprised blood, sampled from a patient whose treatment included radiotherapy and nephrectomy. Every receptor here comes from a woman aged 45-65 years with renal cell carcinoma.

The gene calls are TRBV4-3 and TRBJ1-3; possibly TRBD1 for D (5 bases). The CDR3 has 17 residues. Germline lookup yields CDR1 LGHNA and CDR2 YSLEER. Trimming removed 0 bases at V and 0 bases at J, with 12 bases between. The CDR3 protein is CASSQESPRASGNTIYF. The CDR3 region has the DNA TGCGCCAGCAGCCAAGAATCGCCCAGGGCCTCTGGAAACACCATATATTTT.

The gene calls are TRBV6-5 and TRBJ2-7; TRBD2 aligns across 8 bases. The germline CDR1 and CDR2 sequences are MNHEY and SVGAGI. The J segment lost 0 bases and the V segment lost 4 bases, leaving 5 bases of the junction unmatched. The CDR3 consists of 15 residues. The CDR3 sequence: CASSFSGISSYEQYF. CDR3 nucleotides: TGTGCCAGCAGTTTTAGCGGGATTAGCTCCTACGAGCAGTACTTC.

The V gene is TRBV18, the J gene TRBJ2-7; D is undetermined. Germline lookup yields CDR1 KGHSH and CDR2 LQKENI. Trimming shortened V by 3 bases and J by 3 bases, and 9 bases separated the two germline ends. The CDR3 consists of 13 residues. CDR3 in amino acids: CASSPEKFYEQYF. Written as DNA, the CDR3 is TGTGCCAGCTCACCTGAGAAGTTCTACGAGCAGTACTTC.